Detailed here is one TCR beta chain. The antigen is unknown. Only in-frame clones appear in the TCRdb table, and some are missing; sequencing was by immunoSEQ multiplex PCR. Among roughly 60,000 clones listed, around 80% were seen once. V shed 1 base and J 5 bases; nucleotides not matched to a gene: 7. The length of the CDR3 is 15 residues. Germline lookup yields CDR1 LNHDA and CDR2 SQIVND (reference sequence). This specimen belongs to a study of a mutant IDH1 vaccine in newly diagnosed glioma. Study-level information: Eight vaccinations went to patients in weeks 1, 3, 5, 7, 11, 15, 19, 23.

The sample's time point: week 5, during vaccination. The content of each vaccine dose was 300 ug of mutant IDH1 20-mer peptide, and topical imiquimod accompanied it. Each astrocytoma in the donors was new, WHO grade 3 or 4, IDH1-mutant and ATRX-lost. The starting material was PBMCs, obtained from a glioma patient whose treatment included an IDH1 peptide vaccine. The genes are TRBV19 and TRBJ1-1; 7 bases line up with TRBD1. This TCR was recovered from a woman between 45 and 65 years old with glioma. CDR3 DNA: TGTGCCAGTAGTATAGCAACAGGGGCGAGGACTGAAGCTTTCTTT. As protein: CASSIATGARTEAFF.